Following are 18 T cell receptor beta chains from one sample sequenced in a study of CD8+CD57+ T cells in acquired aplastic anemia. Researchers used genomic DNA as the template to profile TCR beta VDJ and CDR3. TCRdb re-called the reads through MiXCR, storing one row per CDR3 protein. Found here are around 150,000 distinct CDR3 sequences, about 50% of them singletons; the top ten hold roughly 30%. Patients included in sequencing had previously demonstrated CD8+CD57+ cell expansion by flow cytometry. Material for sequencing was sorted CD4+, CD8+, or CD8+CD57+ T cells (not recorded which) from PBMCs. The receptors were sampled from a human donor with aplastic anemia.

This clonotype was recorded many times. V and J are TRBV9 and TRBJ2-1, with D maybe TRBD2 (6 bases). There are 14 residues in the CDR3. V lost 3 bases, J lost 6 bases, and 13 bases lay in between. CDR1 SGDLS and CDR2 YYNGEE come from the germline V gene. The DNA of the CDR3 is TGTGCCAGCAGCGAATATAGCGGAGCCAATGAGCAGTTCTTC. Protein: CASSEYSGANEQFF. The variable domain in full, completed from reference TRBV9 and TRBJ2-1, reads DSGVTQTPKHLITATGQRVTLRCSPRSGDLSVYWYQQSLDQGLQFLIQYYNGEERAKGNILERFSAQQFPDLHSELNLSSLELGDSALYFCASSEYSGANEQFFGPGTRLTVL.

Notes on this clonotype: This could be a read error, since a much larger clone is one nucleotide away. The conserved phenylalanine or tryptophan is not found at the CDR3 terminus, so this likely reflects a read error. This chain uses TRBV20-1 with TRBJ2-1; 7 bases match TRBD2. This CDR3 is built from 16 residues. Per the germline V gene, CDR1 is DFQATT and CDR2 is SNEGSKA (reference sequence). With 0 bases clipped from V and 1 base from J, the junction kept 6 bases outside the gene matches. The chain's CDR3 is CSARDKSGESYNEQFL. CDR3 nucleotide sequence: TGCAGTGCTAGAGATAAAAGCGGGGAATCCTACAATGAGCAGTTCCTC.

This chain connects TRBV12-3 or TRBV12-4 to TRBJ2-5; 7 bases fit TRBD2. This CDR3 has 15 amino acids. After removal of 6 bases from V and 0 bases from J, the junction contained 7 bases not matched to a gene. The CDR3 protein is CASRAGLSHQETQYF. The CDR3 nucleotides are TGTGCCAGCAGAGCGGGACTCAGTCACCAAGAGACCCAGTACTTC.

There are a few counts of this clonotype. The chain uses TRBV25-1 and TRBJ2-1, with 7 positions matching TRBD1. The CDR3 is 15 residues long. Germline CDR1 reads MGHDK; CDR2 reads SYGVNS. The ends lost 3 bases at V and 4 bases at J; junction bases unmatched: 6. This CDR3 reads CASSDRDSSYNEQFF. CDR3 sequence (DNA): TGTGCCAGCAGTGACCGGGACAGCAGTTACAATGAGCAGTTCTTC.

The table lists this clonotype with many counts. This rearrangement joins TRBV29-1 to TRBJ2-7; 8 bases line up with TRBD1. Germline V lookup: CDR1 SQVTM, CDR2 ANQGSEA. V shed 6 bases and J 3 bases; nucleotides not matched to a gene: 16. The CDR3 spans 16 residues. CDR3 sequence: CSVDSVEGQGSYEQYF. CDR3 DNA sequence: TGCAGCGTCGACAGCGTTGAAGGACAGGGTAGCTACGAGCAGTACTTC.

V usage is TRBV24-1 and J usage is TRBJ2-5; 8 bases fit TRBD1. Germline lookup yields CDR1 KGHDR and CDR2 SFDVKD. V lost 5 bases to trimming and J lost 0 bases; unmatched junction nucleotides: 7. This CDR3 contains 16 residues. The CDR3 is CATSGPGGPYQETQYF. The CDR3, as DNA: TGTGCCACCAGTGGTCCAGGGGGCCCGTACCAAGAGACCCAGTACTTC.

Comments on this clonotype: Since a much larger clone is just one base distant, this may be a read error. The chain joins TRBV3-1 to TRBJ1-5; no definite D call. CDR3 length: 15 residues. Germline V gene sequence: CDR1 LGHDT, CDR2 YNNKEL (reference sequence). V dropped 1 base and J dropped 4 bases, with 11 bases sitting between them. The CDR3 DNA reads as TGTGCCAGCAGCCAAGGGAAACGGTCAAATCAGCCCCAGCATTTT. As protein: CASSQGKRSNQPQHF.

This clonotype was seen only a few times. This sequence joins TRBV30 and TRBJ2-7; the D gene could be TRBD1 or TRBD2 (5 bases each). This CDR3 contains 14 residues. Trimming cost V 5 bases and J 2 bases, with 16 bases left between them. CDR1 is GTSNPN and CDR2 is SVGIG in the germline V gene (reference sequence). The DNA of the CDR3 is TGTGCCTGGTGCGCAGGGACGGTCCCCTACGAGCAGTACTTC. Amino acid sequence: CAWCAGTVPYEQYF.

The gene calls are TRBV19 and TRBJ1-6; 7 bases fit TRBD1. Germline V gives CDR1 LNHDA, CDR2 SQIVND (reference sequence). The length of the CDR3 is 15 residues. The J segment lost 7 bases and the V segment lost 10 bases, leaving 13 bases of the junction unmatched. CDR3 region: CATRQGFVENSPLHF. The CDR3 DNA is TGTGCCACCCGACAGGGCTTTGTTGAGAATTCACCCCTCCACTTT.

In DNA, the CDR3 is TGCAGTGCTTTGGCCGACTTTAACTATGGCTACACCTTC. It specifies CSALADFNYGYTF. The chain recombines TRBV20-1 with TRBJ1-2; D is uncertain. The germline V gene has CDR1 DFQATT and CDR2 SNEGSKA (reference sequence). The CDR3 extends over 13 amino acids. Trimming took off 5 bases at V and 1 base at J, with 11 bases between the two ends.

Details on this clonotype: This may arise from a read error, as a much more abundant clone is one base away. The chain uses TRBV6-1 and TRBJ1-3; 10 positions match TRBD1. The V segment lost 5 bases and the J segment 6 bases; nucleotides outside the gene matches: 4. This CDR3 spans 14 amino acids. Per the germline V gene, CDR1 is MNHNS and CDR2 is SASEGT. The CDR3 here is CASSRGTGENTIYF. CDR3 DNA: TGTGCCAGCAGTCGAGGGACAGGGGAAAACACCATATATTTT.

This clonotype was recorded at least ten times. CDR3 loop: CASSWRGQPYEQYF. CDR3 nucleotides: TGTGCCAGCAGCTGGAGGGGACAGCCCTACGAGCAGTACTTC. The chain joins TRBV7-9 to TRBJ2-7; possible D gene TRBD1, 7 bases. The germline CDR1 and CDR2 sequences are SEHNR and FQNEAQ (reference sequence). The CDR3 runs to 14 residues. V lost 4 bases to trimming and J lost 2 bases, with 12 bases between them.

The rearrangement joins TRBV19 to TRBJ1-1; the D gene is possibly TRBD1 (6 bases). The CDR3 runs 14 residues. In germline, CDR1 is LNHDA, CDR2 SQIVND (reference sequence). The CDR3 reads CVSLKLGGTVEAFF. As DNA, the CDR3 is TGTGTCAGCCTCAAACTGGGGGGCACAGTTGAAGCTTTCTTT. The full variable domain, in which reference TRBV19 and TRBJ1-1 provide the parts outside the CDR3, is DGGITQSPKYLFRKEGQNVTLSCEQNLNHDAMYWYRQDPGQGLRLIYYSQIVNDFQKGDIAEGYSVSREKKESFPLTVTSAQKNPTAFYLCVSLKLGGTVEAFFGQGTRLTVV.

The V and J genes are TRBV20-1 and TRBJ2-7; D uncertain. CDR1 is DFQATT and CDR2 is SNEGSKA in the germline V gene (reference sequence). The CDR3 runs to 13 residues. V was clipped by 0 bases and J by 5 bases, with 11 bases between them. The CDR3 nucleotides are TGCAGTGCTAGAGATTACCGGTCGGACGAGCAGTACTTC. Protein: CSARDYRSDEQYF.

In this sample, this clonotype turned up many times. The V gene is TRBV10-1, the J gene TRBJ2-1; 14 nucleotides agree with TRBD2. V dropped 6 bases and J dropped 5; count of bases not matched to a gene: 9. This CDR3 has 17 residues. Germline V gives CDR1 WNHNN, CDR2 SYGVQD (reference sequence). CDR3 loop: CASSRGLAGDLNNEQFF. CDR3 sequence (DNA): TGCGCCAGCAGCCGGGGACTAGCGGGAGACCTTAACAATGAGCAGTTCTTC.

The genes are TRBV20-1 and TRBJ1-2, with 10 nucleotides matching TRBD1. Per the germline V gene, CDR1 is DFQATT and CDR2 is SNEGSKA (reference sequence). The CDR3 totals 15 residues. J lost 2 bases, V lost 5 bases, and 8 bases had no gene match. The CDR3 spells CSAWSRQGANYGYTF. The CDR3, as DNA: TGCAGTGCTTGGAGTCGACAGGGGGCCAACTATGGCTACACCTTC.

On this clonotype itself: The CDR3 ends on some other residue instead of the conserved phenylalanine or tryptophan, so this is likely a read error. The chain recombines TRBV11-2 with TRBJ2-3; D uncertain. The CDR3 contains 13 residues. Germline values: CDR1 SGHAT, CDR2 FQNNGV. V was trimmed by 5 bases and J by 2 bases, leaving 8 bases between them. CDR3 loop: CASSPKSTDTQYS. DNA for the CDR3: TGTGCCAGCAGCCCTAAATCCACAGATACGCAGTATTCT.

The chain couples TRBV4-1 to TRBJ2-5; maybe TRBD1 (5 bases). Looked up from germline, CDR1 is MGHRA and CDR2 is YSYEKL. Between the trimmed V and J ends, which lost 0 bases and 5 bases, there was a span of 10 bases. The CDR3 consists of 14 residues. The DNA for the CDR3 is TGCGCCAGCAGCCAAGAGAGTAGGGGTGAGACCCAGTACTTC. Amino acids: CASSQESRGETQYF.